Listed here are 19 T cell receptor beta chains from one sample, sequenced in a study of CD8 T cells in ankylosing spondylitis (TCRdb year 2017). Antigen specificity for these receptors is unknown. General study outcomes and caveats: Blood from ankylosing spondylitis patients appeared to be characterized by a TCR beta motif composed of eight or nine highly homologous amino acid variants.

Libraries came from 5' RACE. The sample was run on an Illumina HiSeq 2500. TCRdb took the public reads, trimmed them with fastp at Q25, ran MiXCR for clone calling and kept in-frame beta chains. CDR3 protein duplicates are merged, each entry listing the most common genes and DNA. The sample table shows 200,000 to 250,000 distinct CDR3 sequences, and 18% are seen once. The ten largest clones represent about 39% of the sample. The sequenced sample consisted of blood, either unsorted or a sorted T cell fraction (not recorded which). These receptors all stem from a male donor with ankylosing spondylitis.

The chain has TRBV30 and TRBJ2-5, with D unclear. This CDR3 comprises 14 residues. Germline-derived CDR1 and CDR2 are GTSNPN and SVGIG (reference sequence). Trimming cost V 0 bases and J 3 bases, with 11 bases left between them. Written as DNA, the CDR3 is TGTGCCTGGAGTGTGTTGTTATTGGAAGAGACCCAGTACTTC. This translates into CAWSVLLLEETQYF.

This clonotype was counted between two and nine times. The CDR3 coding sequence is TGTGCCAGTAGTGAGTCGGGAGCTTTGGAGACCCAGTACTTC. This gives the protein CASSESGALETQYF. This rearrangement joins TRBV19 to TRBJ2-5, with D perhaps matching TRBD2 (6 bases). In germline, CDR1 is LNHDA, CDR2 SQIVND (reference sequence). This CDR3 spans 14 amino acids. Trimming pared 5 bases from V and 5 bases from J, leaving 15 bases between.

V usage is TRBV4-3 and J usage is TRBJ2-5; no definite D call. V shed 0 bases and J shed 5 bases, with 10 bases lying between them. Germline V gives CDR1 LGHNA, CDR2 YSLEER. The CDR3 has 14 residues. The CDR3 DNA reads as TGCGCCAGCAGCCAAGATCGCGTTCCCGAGACCCAGTACTTC. Translating gives CASSQDRVPETQYF.

This clonotype was counted ten times or more. The rearrangement joins TRBV29-1 to TRBJ1-1; maybe TRBD1 (6 bases). The CDR3 runs 12 residues. Germline V CDR1 and CDR2: SQVTM, ANQGSEA. V was pared by 4 bases and J by 3 bases, with 9 bases between. The chain's CDR3 is CSVVPGDTEAFF. The DNA for the CDR3 is TGCAGCGTTGTCCCAGGGGACACTGAAGCTTTCTTT.

This clonotype was detected many times. V gene TRBV7-9 combines with J gene TRBJ2-7; D is undetermined. CDR1 and CDR2 from the germline V gene are SEHNR and FQNEAQ (reference sequence). The germline V and J ends were trimmed by 6 bases and 3 bases, with 9 bases remaining between them. The CDR3 totals 12 residues. In nucleotides, the CDR3 is TGTGCCAGCAGTCTAGAGGTCTACGAGCAGTACTTC. This codes for CASSLEVYEQYF. Complete variable domain (other parts from reference TRBV7-9 and TRBJ2-7): DTGVSQNPRHKITKRGQNVTFRCDPISEHNRLYWYRQTLGQGPEFLTYFQNEAQLEKSRLLSDRFSAERPKGSFSTLEIQRTEQGDSAMYLCASSLEVYEQYFGPGTRLTVT.

The chain recombines TRBV9 with TRBJ1-2; TRBD1 agrees at 10 bases. V trimming: 4 bases; J trimming: 7 bases; junction bases outside the gene matches: 10. The CDR3 has 15 residues. CDR1 and CDR2 from the germline V gene are SGDLS and YYNGEE. For the CDR3, the DNA is TGTGCCAGCAGCACCAGGACAGGGGGTATTCCTGGCTACACCTTC. It codes for CASSTRTGGIPGYTF. The whole variable domain, filled in from reference TRBV9 and TRBJ1-2, reads DSGVTQTPKHLITATGQRVTLRCSPRSGDLSVYWYQQSLDQGLQFLIQYYNGEERAKGNILERFSAQQFPDLHSELNLSSLELGDSALYFCASSTRTGGIPGYTFGSGTRLTVV.

This clonotype was observed a handful of times. This rearrangement joins TRBV5-5 to TRBJ2-1; 8 bases line up with TRBD2. This CDR3 contains 16 residues. Germline V gives CDR1 SGHKS, CDR2 YYEKEE (reference sequence). V was pared by 4 bases and J by 3 bases, with 9 bases of the junction left unmatched. The CDR3 sequence is CASSHIPGLVYNEQFF. The DNA of the CDR3 is TGTGCCAGCAGCCACATCCCGGGACTAGTCTACAATGAGCAGTTCTTC.

The V call is TRBV5-1, the J call TRBJ1-2; 9 bases fit TRBD1. From germline, CDR1 is SGHRS and CDR2 YFSETQ. V was clipped by 0 bases and J by 3 bases; unmatched bases: 6. The CDR3 runs 16 residues. CDR3 DNA: TGCGCCAGCAGCTTGGCCGTAGGACAGGGGTACTATGGCTACACCTTC. This translates into CASSLAVGQGYYGYTF.

The genes are TRBV21-1 and TRBJ1-1; no check of the table's D call, TRBD1, against the DNA was made. TRBV21-1 is a listed pseudogene. The CDR3 consists of 15 residues. CDR3 sequence reads: CASSKMWGRRTEAFF. CDR3 DNA sequence: TGTGCCAGCAGCAAAATGTGGGGGCGCAGGACTGAAGCTTTCTTT.

This clonotype was counted ten times or more. J is TRBJ1-1 and V is TRBV20-1, with TRBD1 identical over 8 bases. Germline V gives CDR1 DFQATT, CDR2 SNEGSKA (reference sequence). J was trimmed by 0 bases and V by 0 bases; bases with no gene match: 9. This CDR3 contains 17 residues. Here the CDR3 DNA reads TGCAGTGCTAGAGATCCAGGACAGGGTGCTTTGAACACTGAAGCTTTCTTT. Its protein product is CSARDPGQGALNTEAFF.

There are a few counts of this clonotype. The CDR3, as DNA: TGTGCCAGCAGCGTCGTGGGCGTACCGACAGGGGGGGACACCGGGGAGCTGTTTTTT. It specifies CASSVVGVPTGGDTGELFF. The chain uses TRBV9 and TRBJ2-2; 9 nucleotides line up with TRBD1. Germline V gene sequence: CDR1 SGDLS, CDR2 YYNGEE. CDR3 length: 19 amino acids. The ends lost 2 bases at V and 3 bases at J; junction bases unmatched: 14.

This clonotype occurred a few times. The CDR3 nucleotides are TGTGCCAGCAGCTTAGATGCGGGAGGGAACGAGCAGTACTTC. Its translation is CASSLDAGGNEQYF. The gene calls are TRBV7-8 and TRBJ2-7, with 9 bases matching TRBD2. The V gene end was trimmed by 1 base and the J gene end by 5 bases; junction bases not matched to a gene: 3. Per the germline V gene, CDR1 is SGHVS and CDR2 is FQNEAQ. The CDR3 sequence is 14 residues long.

V gene TRBV29-1 combines with J gene TRBJ2-5; D ambiguous. CDR1 is SQVTM, CDR2 ANQGSEA, per germline. V was trimmed by 4 bases and J by 4 bases, leaving 16 bases between them. This CDR3 has 14 amino acids. The CDR3 spells CSVGALEPRETQYF. DNA of the CDR3: TGCAGCGTTGGGGCCCTAGAACCCAGAGAGACCCAGTACTTC.

The CDR3 loop reads CASSWQGNTEAFF. CDR3 bases: TGTGCCAGCAGCTGGCAGGGAAACACTGAAGCTTTCTTT. The chain uses TRBV5-6 and TRBJ1-1, with D possibly being TRBD1 (5 bases). The V end lost 3 bases, the J end lost 2 bases, and 8 bases lay between the germline ends. This CDR3 has 13 amino acids. The germline CDR1 and CDR2 sequences are SGHDT and YYEEEE.

The genes are TRBV9 and TRBJ2-1; TRBD2 aligns across 8 bases. CDR3 length equals 15 residues. Germline V gene sequence: CDR1 SGDLS, CDR2 YYNGEE. V shed 2 bases and J 7 bases; nucleotides not matched to a gene: 8. The CDR3: CASSVGRGEWNEQFF. The DNA for the CDR3 is TGTGCCAGCAGCGTTGGGCGGGGGGAGTGGAATGAGCAGTTCTTC.

V and J are TRBV7-8 and TRBJ2-7; 7 bases line up with TRBD2. This CDR3 comprises 15 residues. Germline CDR1 reads SGHVS; CDR2 reads FQNEAQ. Trimming took 0 bases from V and 5 from J; bases not matched to a gene: 7. CDR3 region: CASSLAGGRADEQYF. Here the CDR3 DNA reads TGTGCCAGCAGCTTAGCAGGTGGGAGGGCGGACGAGCAGTACTTC.

This clonotype was found a few times. The chain employs TRBV2 and TRBJ2-1, with 7 bases aligning to TRBD1. V lost 7 bases and J lost 8; bases outside the gene matches: 20. Germline V gene sequence: CDR1 SNHLY, CDR2 FYNNEI. The CDR3 runs to 17 residues. The CDR3 protein is CASTYEQGQYVDDEQFF. The CDR3 DNA is TGTGCCAGCACCTATGAACAGGGGCAATACGTTGACGATGAGCAGTTCTTC.

The rearrangement joins TRBV3-1 to TRBJ2-3; 12 bases fit TRBD2. This CDR3 contains 18 residues. Germline CDR1 reads LGHDT; CDR2 reads YNNKEL (reference sequence). V was clipped by 3 bases and J by 6 bases; unmatched bases: 13. CDR3 in amino acids: CASSQGASGGAYMDTQYF. CDR3 nucleotide sequence: TGTGCCAGCAGCCAGGGAGCTAGCGGGGGGGCATATATGGATACGCAGTATTTT.

This clonotype was seen more than once but under ten times. The rearrangement joins TRBV5-6 to TRBJ2-2; 11 bases fit TRBD1. Unmatched junction bases numbered 7, after V lost 4 bases and J lost 5 bases. Germline assignment: CDR1 SGHDT and CDR2 YYEEEE. This CDR3 is 16 amino acids long. CDR3 amino acids: CASSTPDRGQTGELFF. In DNA form, the CDR3 reads TGTGCCAGCAGCACCCCGGACAGGGGGCAGACCGGGGAGCTGTTTTTT.